The 23 T cell receptor beta chains in this list originate from one sample, sequenced in a study of blood T cell repertoires in COVID-19. Generated by immunoSEQ multiplex PCR, the TCRdb table keeps only in-frame clones and is missing some. The table includes around 170,000 clones, about 81% detected once. What was sequenced was peripheral blood. These receptors came from an elderly woman with COVID-19, enrolled during active disease.

This clone came up many times. The chain links TRBV19 to TRBJ1-1; 9 bases match TRBD1. This CDR3 region has 15 residues. V shed 3 bases, J shed 3 bases, and the junction held 5 bases outside the gene matches. Per germline, CDR1 LNHDA and CDR2 SQIVND (reference sequence). CDR3 nucleotide sequence: TGTGCCAGTAGTATTTTTTGGACAGGGGACACTGAAGCTTTCTTT. It yields the protein CASSIFWTGDTEAFF.

The rearrangement links TRBV5-6 to TRBJ2-2; 8 bases are a match to TRBD2. The germline V gene encodes CDR1 SGHDT and CDR2 YYEEEE. CDR3 size: 15 residues. V lost 2 bases and J lost 4; bases outside the gene matches: 4. Here the CDR3 DNA reads TGTGCCAGCAGCTTCGGGACTAGGGTCACCGGGGAGCTGTTTTTT. Translated, it gives CASSFGTRVTGELFF.

The chain joins TRBV5-8 to TRBJ1-1; the match to TRBD1 covers 9 bases. V trimming: 4 bases; J trimming: 5 bases; junction bases outside the gene matches: 9. Germline CDR1 reads SGHTS; CDR2 reads YDEGEE. This CDR3 is 15 amino acids long. CDR3: CASSLFQTGGTEAFF. The CDR3 DNA follows: TGTGCCAGCAGCCTTTTTCAGACAGGGGGGACTGAAGCTTTCTTT.

The CDR3 DNA sequence: TGTGCCAGCAGCCAAGACCCCCCCGGGGGGGGGCGGGGGGCCCAGTACTTC. This encodes CASSQDPPGGGRGAQYF. V is TRBV3-1 (or the pseudogene TRBV3-2) and J is TRBJ2-5; 8 bases line up with TRBD2. V gave up 0 bases and J gave up 9 bases; unmatched junction bases: 15. The CDR3 is made up of 17 amino acids. Germline assignment: CDR1 LGHDT and CDR2 YNNKEL (reference sequence).

The J gene is TRBJ1-3, the V gene TRBV2; D is possibly TRBD1 (6 bases). Germline V lookup: CDR1 SNHLY, CDR2 FYNNEI. V lost 3 bases and J 6 bases, leaving 9 bases between the germline ends. The CDR3 is made up of 13 amino acids. The CDR3 coding sequence is TGTGCCAGCAGTGAGAACAGGGCAAACACCATATATTTT. This sequence encodes CASSENRANTIYF.

V is TRBV7-2 and J is TRBJ2-5; 7 nucleotides agree with TRBD1. Looked up from germline, CDR1 is SGHTA and CDR2 is FQGNSA. The V segment lost 5 bases and the J segment 1 base; nucleotides outside the gene matches: 7. The CDR3 has 15 residues. The CDR3 sequence is CASSPQGTAQETQYF. CDR3 sequence (DNA): TGTGCCAGCAGCCCCCAAGGGACAGCCCAAGAGACCCAGTACTTC.

The rearrangement uses TRBV29-1 and TRBJ2-3; D gene uncertain. The V gene's germline CDR1 is SQVTM and CDR2 ANQGSEA. V gave up 2 bases and J gave up 2 bases, with 14 bases separating them. CDR3 length: 15 amino acids. The CDR3 here is CSVEWRSSFTDTQYF. CDR3 in DNA: TGCAGCGTTGAATGGAGATCCAGTTTCACAGATACGCAGTATTTT.

Comment on this clone: Different DNA sequences within this sample yield the same CDR3. This chain joins TRBV5-1 and TRBJ1-1, with a possible D match to TRBD1 (6 bases). Between the trimmed V and J ends, which lost 0 bases and 1 base, there was a span of 7 bases. Germline CDR1 and CDR2: SGHRS and YFSETQ. This CDR3 has 14 residues. This chain's CDR3 is CASSLGGRNTEAFF. CDR3 DNA sequence: TGCGCCAGCAGCTTGGGGGGGCGGAACACTGAAGCTTTCTTT.

The rearrangement joins TRBV6-1 to TRBJ1-1; 7 bases line up with TRBD1. This CDR3 contains 16 residues. Germline V CDR1 and CDR2: MNHNS, SASEGT. Losses at the gene ends were 2 bases for V and 3 bases for J; bases not matched to a gene: 9. CDR3: CASSELGTVSYTEAFF. DNA of the CDR3: TGTGCCAGCAGTGAATTGGGGACAGTATCGTACACTGAAGCTTTCTTT.

This chain joins TRBV14 and TRBJ1-2, with a weak D call TRBD1 (6 bases). Germline values: CDR1 SGHDN, CDR2 FVKESK. Trimming stripped 6 bases from V and 0 bases from J, with 23 bases between. The CDR3 covers 18 residues. The chain's CDR3 is CASRTPGTLKPTNYGYTF. The CDR3 DNA sequence: TGTGCCAGCAGGACTCCCGGGACATTAAAGCCCACTAACTATGGCTACACCTTC.

The chain carries TRBV28 and TRBJ2-1, with D unclear. Per the germline V gene, CDR1 is MDHEN and CDR2 is SYDVKM. This CDR3 region has 14 residues. V was clipped by 5 bases and J by 2 bases, with 10 bases between them. The CDR3 spells CASSPRLAYNEQFF. CDR3 bases: TGTGCCAGCAGTCCCCGGCTAGCCTACAATGAGCAGTTCTTC.

This clone has just a few counts. The gene calls are TRBV4-3 and TRBJ1-1; 8 bases agree with TRBD1. CDR1 is LGHNA, CDR2 YSLEER, per germline. J lost 5 bases, V lost 1 base, and 0 bases had no gene match. The CDR3 is 13 residues long. The CDR3: CASSQGQGTEAFF. CDR3 DNA: TGCGCCAGCAGCCAAGGACAGGGGACTGAAGCTTTCTTT.

The V and J genes are TRBV19 and TRBJ1-2, with TRBD1 identical over 8 bases. The V segment lost 7 bases and the J segment 5 bases; nucleotides outside the gene matches: 9. The CDR3 runs to 14 residues. CDR1 LNHDA and CDR2 SQIVND come from the germline V gene (reference sequence). The CDR3 coding sequence is TGTGCCAGTAACTCAGGGGGCGACTATTATGGCTACACCTTC. It specifies CASNSGGDYYGYTF. The full variable domain, its missing parts supplied by reference TRBV19 and TRBJ1-2, is DGGITQSPKYLFRKEGQNVTLSCEQNLNHDAMYWYRQDPGQGLRLIYYSQIVNDFQKGDIAEGYSVSREKKESFPLTVTSAQKNPTAFYLCASNSGGDYYGYTFGSGTRLTVV.

The CDR3 loop reads CASSSPSGQDQETQYF. DNA for the CDR3: TGCGCCAGCAGCTCCCCCTCAGGACAGGACCAAGAGACCCAGTACTTC. V and J are TRBV5-1 and TRBJ2-5; TRBD1 matches 7 bases. Germline V CDR1 and CDR2: SGHRS, YFSETQ. V shed 3 bases and J 0 bases; nucleotides not matched to a gene: 8. The CDR3 has 16 amino acids.

The J gene is TRBJ1-2, the V gene TRBV27, with a possible D match to TRBD1 (6 bases). Germline assignment: CDR1 MNHEY and CDR2 SMNVEV (reference sequence). CDR3 length: 13 residues. The ends were cut back, 7 bases at V and 8 bases at J, with 17 bases in the middle. The CDR3, as DNA: TGTGCCAGCACCTCATGGGGGCTGGACGGCTACACCTTC. Translating it yields CASTSWGLDGYTF.

The CDR3 region is CASSPRTGSTDTQYF. The CDR3 DNA is TGTGCCAGTAGTCCTCGGACAGGAAGCACAGATACGCAGTATTTT. The chain links TRBV19 to TRBJ2-3; the match to TRBD1 covers 7 bases. The junction had 5 bases not matched to a gene; V was cut back by 5 bases and J by 0 bases. Germline assignment: CDR1 LNHDA and CDR2 SQIVND (reference sequence). The CDR3 loop spans 15 amino acids.

The rearrangement joins TRBV5-4 to TRBJ2-7, with TRBD1 as a possible D gene (7 bases). CDR1 and CDR2 from the germline V gene are SGHNT and YYREEE (reference sequence). The CDR3 has 14 residues. V was cut by 4 bases and J by 2 bases, with 13 bases left in between. CDR3 coding DNA: TGTGCCAGCAGCGGGGGGACAGTCCCCTACGAGCAGTACTTC. It specifies CASSGGTVPYEQYF.

This clone has a count of ten or more. This chain's CDR3 is CASSPIDITYEQYF. The DNA for the CDR3 is TGTGCCAGCAGTCCCATCGACATAACCTACGAGCAGTACTTC. The gene calls are TRBV2 and TRBJ2-7; D is undetermined. The germline V gene encodes CDR1 SNHLY and CDR2 FYNNEI. Trimming shortened V by 5 bases and J by 2 bases, and 13 bases separated the two germline ends. This CDR3 contains 14 residues.

The chain carries TRBV5-4 and TRBJ2-2; D is unclear. Trimming pared 1 base from V and 3 bases from J, leaving 7 bases between. The CDR3 runs 14 residues. Germline V gene sequence: CDR1 SGHNT, CDR2 YYREEE (reference sequence). CDR3 nucleotide sequence: TGTGCCAGCAGCTTGCAACTGCACACCGGGGAGCTGTTTTTT. Amino acids: CASSLQLHTGELFF.

This clone is a singleton in its sample. The chain carries TRBV30 and TRBJ1-4; 7 bases agree with TRBD1. V was pared by 4 bases and J by 8 bases, with 7 bases of the junction left unmatched. Germline values: CDR1 GTSNPN, CDR2 SVGIG (reference sequence). This CDR3 contains 13 residues. The CDR3 sequence: CAWNRGLGEKLFF. The CDR3 nucleotides are TGTGCCTGGAACAGGGGCCTAGGGGAAAAACTGTTTTTT.

The rearrangement links TRBV4-2 to TRBJ1-4, with a weak D call TRBD1 (5 bases). Trimming stripped 0 bases from V and 6 bases from J, with 8 bases between. The CDR3 is 14 residues long. Germline CDR1 LGHNA, CDR2 YNFKEQ. This CDR3 is CASSQEGRDEKLFF. CDR3 in DNA: TGTGCCAGCAGCCAAGAAGGCAGGGATGAAAAACTGTTTTTT.

The chain joins TRBV29-1 to TRBJ2-1; D perhaps matches TRBD2 (5 bases). The V end lost 8 bases, the J end lost 8 bases, and 16 bases lay between the germline ends. The CDR3 runs to 12 residues. Germline V CDR1 and CDR2: SQVTM, ANQGSEA. The CDR3 region is CSSARGGDEQFF. CDR3 DNA sequence: TGCAGCTCCGCTCGAGGAGGCGATGAGCAGTTCTTC.

The chain couples TRBV3-1 (or the pseudogene TRBV3-2) to TRBJ2-5; 8 positions agree with TRBD1. V lost 4 bases to trimming and J lost 5 bases; unmatched junction nucleotides: 3. This CDR3 has 13 amino acids. CDR1 LGHDT and CDR2 YNNKEL come from the germline V gene (reference sequence). In DNA form, the CDR3 reads TGTGCCAGCAGCCCCAGGGGGCAGGAGACCCAGTACTTC. Protein product: CASSPRGQETQYF.